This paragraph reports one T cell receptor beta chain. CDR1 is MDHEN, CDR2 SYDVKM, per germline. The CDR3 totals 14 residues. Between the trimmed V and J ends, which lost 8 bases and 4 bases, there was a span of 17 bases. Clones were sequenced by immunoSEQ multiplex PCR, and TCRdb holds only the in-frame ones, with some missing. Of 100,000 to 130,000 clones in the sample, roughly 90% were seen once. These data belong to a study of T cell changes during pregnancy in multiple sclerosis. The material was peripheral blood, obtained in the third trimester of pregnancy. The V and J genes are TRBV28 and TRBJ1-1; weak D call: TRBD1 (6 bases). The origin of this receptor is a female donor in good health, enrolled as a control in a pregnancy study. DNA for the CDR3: TGTGCCAGCGAGCCCCCACAGGGAGTCACTGAAGCTTTCTTT. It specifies CASEPPQGVTEAFF.